These 21 T cell receptor beta chains originate from one sample sequenced in a study of T cell changes during pregnancy in multiple sclerosis. Produced via immunoSEQ multiplex PCR; TCRdb's table is partial and in-frame only. Among 25,000 to 35,000 clones listed, about nine tenths were seen once. Material: CD8+ T cells from peripheral blood mononuclear cells, obtained in the second trimester of pregnancy. Receptor source: a female donor with multiple sclerosis, enrolled in a pregnancy study.

CDR3 in DNA: TGTGCCAGCAGTTGGGACAGGGGGCTTGGCTACACCTTC. Translating gives CASSWDRGLGYTF. The rearrangement uses TRBV7-2 and TRBJ1-2, with TRBD1 matching 12 bases. In germline, CDR1 is SGHTA, CDR2 FQGNSA. V lost 6 bases and J lost 7; bases outside the gene matches: 3. This CDR3 contains 13 residues.

The rearrangement joins TRBV29-1 to TRBJ2-1; the match to TRBD2 covers 13 bases. V lost 7 bases, J lost 0 bases, and 6 bases stayed unmatched. Germline CDR1 reads SQVTM; CDR2 reads ANQGSEA. The CDR3 covers 16 residues. The CDR3 sequence is CSAKGLAGPSYNEQFF. Here the CDR3 DNA reads TGCAGCGCCAAGGGACTAGCGGGGCCCTCCTACAATGAGCAGTTCTTC.

This clone was counted once. The V call is TRBV9, the J call TRBJ1-1; D perhaps matches TRBD1 (5 bases). V lost 0 bases and J lost 1, with 10 bases in between. The CDR3 is 15 residues long. Germline CDR1 reads SGDLS; CDR2 reads YYNGEE. The CDR3 protein is CASSVAAGKNTEAFF. In DNA, the CDR3 is TGTGCCAGCAGCGTAGCTGCAGGGAAGAACACTGAAGCTTTCTTT.

This chain links TRBV28 with TRBJ1-5, with D uncertain. V was cut by 3 bases and J by 0 bases, with 9 bases left in between. CDR3 length equals 15 residues. Germline lookup yields CDR1 MDHEN and CDR2 SYDVKM. The DNA of the CDR3 is TGTGCCAGCAGTTTGACACCGAATAGCAATCAGCCCCAGCATTTT. Amino acids: CASSLTPNSNQPQHF. The variable domain in full, completed from reference TRBV28 and TRBJ1-5, reads DVKVTQSSRYLVKRTGEKVFLECVQDMDHENMFWYRQDPGLGLRLIYFSYDVKMKEKGDIPEGYSVSREKKERFSLILESASTNQTSMYLCASSLTPNSNQPQHFGDGTRLSIL.

Details on this clone: A read error may produce the germline difference seen at one junction end. This chain connects TRBV5-1 to TRBJ2-1; 9 nucleotides agree with TRBD1. There are 16 residues in the CDR3. Germline loops: CDR1 SGHRS, CDR2 YFSETQ. CDR3 sequence: CASRKPPGQGKDEQFF. In nucleotides, the CDR3 is TGTGCCAGCAGAAAACCTCCGGGACAGGGTAAGGATGAGCAGTTCTTC.

This clone showed up just once. V and J are TRBV5-6 and TRBJ2-1; D might be TRBD1 (6 bases). The CDR3 has 12 residues. CDR1 and CDR2 from the germline V gene are SGHDT and YYEEEE. V shed 2 bases and J shed 10 bases, with 10 bases lying between them. DNA for the CDR3: TGTGCCAGCAGCTTCCAGGGGCTAGAGCAGTTCTTC. It encodes CASSFQGLEQFF.

The J gene is TRBJ2-3, the V gene TRBV28, with a weak D call TRBD2 (6 bases). The CDR3 length is 16 residues. Trimming took off 5 bases at V and 2 bases at J, with 17 bases between the two ends. CDR1 is MDHEN and CDR2 is SYDVKM in the germline V gene. The CDR3 is CASSPLGLTHTDTQYF. The CDR3 DNA reads TGTGCCAGCAGTCCCCTGGGACTCACACACACAGATACGCAGTATTTT. Filled out from reference TRBV28 and TRBJ2-3, the complete variable domain reads DVKVTQSSRYLVKRTGEKVFLECVQDMDHENMFWYRQDPGLGLRLIYFSYDVKMKEKGDIPEGYSVSREKKERFSLILESASTNQTSMYLCASSPLGLTHTDTQYFGPGTRLTVL.

The gene calls are TRBV6-4 and TRBJ2-1, with 11 bases identical to TRBD2. Germline V CDR1 and CDR2: MRHNA, SNTAGT. V lost 4 bases, J lost 3 bases, and 2 bases stayed unmatched. The CDR3 runs to 15 residues. CDR3 DNA sequence: TGTGCCAGCAGTGGCGGACTAGCGGGCTACAATGAGCAGTTCTTC. It codes for CASSGGLAGYNEQFF.

The chain uses TRBV7-9 and TRBJ1-1; D is perhaps TRBD1 (6 bases). The CDR3 covers 14 residues. V gave up 1 base and J gave up 1 base, with 7 bases separating them. CDR1 is SEHNR, CDR2 FQNEAQ, per germline (reference sequence). CDR3 protein: CASSLVQGNTEAFF. Written as DNA, the CDR3 is TGTGCCAGCAGCTTAGTACAGGGGAACACTGAAGCTTTCTTT.

The chain combines TRBV5-1 with TRBJ1-1; no clear D gene. V was cut by 0 bases and J by 1 base, with 7 bases left in between. Germline assignment: CDR1 SGHRS and CDR2 YFSETQ. This CDR3 is 14 amino acids long. CDR3 nucleotides: TGCGCCAGCAGCTTGGGGCATGGGAACACTGAAGCTTTCTTT. Its protein is CASSLGHGNTEAFF.

The count of this clone is one. V and J are TRBV5-1 and TRBJ1-6, with 8 bases identical to TRBD1. Germline V CDR1 and CDR2: SGHRS, YFSETQ. Trimming removed 4 bases from V and 7 bases from J; junction bases left unmatched: 4. The CDR3 runs to 14 residues. CDR3 loop: CASSRGQGNSPLHF. As DNA, the CDR3 is TGCGCCAGCAGCCGCGGACAGGGAAATTCACCCCTCCACTTT.

CDR3 amino acids: CASSADWETGELFF. CDR3 bases: TGTGCCAGTAGTGCTGACTGGGAGACCGGGGAGCTGTTTTTT. V and J are TRBV19 and TRBJ2-2, with TRBD2 as a possible D gene (5 bases). The CDR3 runs to 14 residues. Per the germline V gene, CDR1 is LNHDA and CDR2 is SQIVND (reference sequence). Trimming cost V 5 bases and J 5 bases, with 12 bases left between them.

This chain connects TRBV13 to TRBJ1-2; no firm D call. This CDR3 is built from 14 residues. Germline CDR1 is PRHDT and CDR2 is FYEKMQ (reference sequence). Trimming removed 0 bases at V and 3 bases at J, with 8 bases between. This CDR3 reads CASSLGYTDYGYTF. Written as DNA, the CDR3 is TGTGCCAGCAGCTTAGGATATACGGACTATGGCTACACCTTC.

The V and J genes are TRBV6-5 and TRBJ1-6; D is ambiguous. The CDR3 covers 16 residues. Deletions cut 0 bases from V and 10 bases from J, with 16 bases between. CDR1 is MNHEY and CDR2 is SVGAGI in the germline V gene. CDR3 sequence: CASSYSPDPSGSPLHF. Written as DNA, the CDR3 is TGTGCCAGCAGTTACTCGCCGGATCCCAGCGGCTCACCCCTCCACTTT.

A single count supports this clone. DNA for the CDR3: TGTGCCAGCAGCTTAGCAGCGGGGGGCTACGAGCAGTACTTC. This encodes CASSLAAGGYEQYF. The chain has TRBV13 and TRBJ2-7, with 9 bases that match TRBD2. J was trimmed by 3 bases and V by 1 base; bases with no gene match: 1. This CDR3 contains 14 residues. Germline values: CDR1 PRHDT, CDR2 FYEKMQ (reference sequence).

In regard to this clone: With a much larger clone just one base away, this may be a read error. The same CDR3 also results from other DNA sequences found in this sample. The chain has TRBV6-4 and TRBJ2-3; 7 bases align to TRBD2. The CDR3 runs 15 residues. The germline V gene encodes CDR1 MRHNA and CDR2 SNTAGT. Germline trimming cut 0 bases from V and 1 base from J; bases unmatched to any gene: 1. CDR3 nucleotide sequence: TGTGCCAGCAGTGACTCAAGCGGGGGCACAGATACGCAGTATTTT. Translated, it gives CASSDSSGGTDTQYF.

The chain recombines TRBV7-6 with TRBJ1-5; tentative D call: TRBD1 (6 bases). This CDR3 region has 13 residues. Germline V CDR1 and CDR2: SGHVS, FNYEAQ. With 4 bases removed from V and 6 bases from J, the gap between germline ends came to 10 bases. This CDR3 reads CASSSGVRQPQHF. Here the CDR3 DNA reads TGTGCCAGCAGCTCAGGGGTCCGTCAGCCCCAGCATTTT.

The table lists this clone with a count of one. The chain employs TRBV9 and TRBJ1-1; 9 positions agree with TRBD1. This CDR3 comprises 17 residues. Trimming took 1 base from V and 4 from J; bases not matched to a gene: 11. Looked up from germline, CDR1 is SGDLS and CDR2 is YYNGEE. CDR3 protein: CASSVSWDRENSTEAFF. The CDR3 bases are TGTGCCAGCAGCGTAAGTTGGGACAGGGAAAACAGCACTGAAGCTTTCTTT.

In its sample, this clone ranks as medium-sized. J is TRBJ2-2 and V is TRBV27; TRBD2 matches 7 bases. Trimming took 5 bases from V and 4 from J; bases not matched to a gene: 7. Germline CDR1 reads MNHEY; CDR2 reads SMNVEV (reference sequence). The CDR3 consists of 15 residues. CDR3: CASSLFAGVTGELFF. The CDR3 region has the DNA TGTGCCAGCAGTCTCTTTGCGGGAGTCACCGGGGAGCTGTTTTTT.

The V call is TRBV6-6, the J call TRBJ2-3, with D tentatively TRBD1 (7 bases). The V gene's germline CDR1 is MNHNY and CDR2 SVGAGI (reference sequence). The CDR3 runs to 14 residues. V shed 2 bases and J shed 6 bases, with 12 bases lying between them. The DNA for the CDR3 is TGTGCCAGCAGTTACGGAGGGGGCCAGGATACGCAGTATTTT. Translation: CASSYGGGQDTQYF.

The rearrangement uses TRBV7-9 and TRBJ1-1, with TRBD1 identical over 7 bases. The germline CDR1 and CDR2 sequences are SEHNR and FQNEAQ (reference sequence). V was pared by 5 bases and J by 0 bases, with 6 bases of the junction left unmatched. The CDR3 is 15 residues long. CDR3 protein: CASSPTTGLNTEAFF. The CDR3 nucleotides read TGTGCCAGCAGCCCAACGACAGGGCTGAACACTGAAGCTTTCTTT.